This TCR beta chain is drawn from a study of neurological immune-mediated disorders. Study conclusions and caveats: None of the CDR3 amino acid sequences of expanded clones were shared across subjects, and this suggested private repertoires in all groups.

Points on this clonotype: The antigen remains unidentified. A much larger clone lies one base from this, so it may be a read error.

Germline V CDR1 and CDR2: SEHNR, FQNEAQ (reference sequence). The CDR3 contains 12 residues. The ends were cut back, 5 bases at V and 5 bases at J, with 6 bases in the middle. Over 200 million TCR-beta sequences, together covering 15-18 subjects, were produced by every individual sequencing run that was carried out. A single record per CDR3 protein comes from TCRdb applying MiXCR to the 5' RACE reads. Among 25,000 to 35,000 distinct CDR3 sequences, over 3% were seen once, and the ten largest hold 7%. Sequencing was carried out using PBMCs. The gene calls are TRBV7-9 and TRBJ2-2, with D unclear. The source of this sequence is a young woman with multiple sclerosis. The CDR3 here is CASSTLTGELFF. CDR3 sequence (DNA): TGTGCCAGCAGCACCCTGACCGGGGAGCTGTTTTTT.